Presented here are 27 T cell receptor beta chains from one specimen sequenced in a study of blood T cell repertoires in COVID-19. Clones were sequenced by immunoSEQ multiplex PCR, and TCRdb holds only the in-frame ones, with some missing. The sample includes approximately 190,000 clones, 85% to 90% of them seen just once. Sequencing used peripheral blood. The receptor set was obtained from a man at least 80 years old with acute or convalescent COVID-19.

The rearrangement joins TRBV11-3 to TRBJ1-1; possible D gene TRBD1, 6 bases. Germline CDR1 is SGHNT and CDR2 is YENEEA. The V end lost 1 base, the J end lost 5 bases, and 8 bases lay between the germline ends. CDR3 length: 13 residues. The CDR3 sequence is CASSLVQGTEAFF. CDR3 bases: TGTGCCAGCAGCTTAGTCCAGGGGACTGAAGCTTTCTTT. Combining the CDR3 with reference TRBV11-3 and TRBJ1-1 gives the whole variable domain EAGVVQSPRYKIIEKKQPVAFWCNPISGHNTLYWYLQNLGQGPELLIRYENEEAVDDSQLPKDRFSAERLKGVDSTLKIQPAELGDSAVYLCASSLVQGTEAFFGQGTRLTVV.

The CDR3 DNA sequence: TGCGCCAGCAGCCTGACTGCCGGGACAGATACGCAGTATTTT. This encodes CASSLTAGTDTQYF. The V call is TRBV5-1, the J call TRBJ2-3; D unclear. Trimming left V 4 bases short and J 3 bases short, with 12 bases between. The CDR3 is 14 amino acids. CDR1 is SGHRS and CDR2 is YFSETQ in the germline V gene.

This clone was observed a single time. The chain joins TRBV6-5 to TRBJ1-1, with 7 bases fitting TRBD1. The CDR3 runs to 13 residues. Trimming removed 4 bases from V and 7 bases from J; junction bases left unmatched: 6. Germline V gene data show CDR1 as MNHEY and CDR2 as SVGAGI. In DNA, the CDR3 is TGTGCCAGCAGTTCAGGGGGGTCCGGTGAAGCTTTCTTT. It codes for CASSSGGSGEAFF.

The chain is built from TRBV2 and TRBJ2-1, with 8 positions matching TRBD1. Losses at the gene ends were 7 bases for V and 4 bases for J; bases not matched to a gene: 6. Germline-derived CDR1 and CDR2 are SNHLY and FYNNEI. This CDR3 contains 14 residues. CDR3 residues: CASTPGQEYNEQFF. The CDR3 bases are TGTGCCAGCACCCCGGGACAGGAATACAATGAGCAGTTCTTC.

The V call is TRBV19, the J call TRBJ2-7; 9 nucleotides match TRBD1. The ends lost 3 bases at V and 3 bases at J; junction bases unmatched: 6. The CDR3 sequence is 15 residues long. CDR1 is LNHDA and CDR2 is SQIVND in the germline V gene (reference sequence). CDR3 sequence: CASSIPGQGRYEQYF. CDR3 nucleotides: TGTGCCAGTAGTATCCCGGGACAGGGTCGCTACGAGCAGTACTTC.

This chain joins TRBV15 and TRBJ2-2; 8 bases match TRBD1. Looked up from germline, CDR1 is LNHNV and CDR2 is YYDKDF (reference sequence). The CDR3 loop spans 14 amino acids. V lost 0 bases to trimming and J lost 7 bases; unmatched junction nucleotides: 1. The CDR3 here is CATSRDRGLGELFF. In DNA form, the CDR3 reads TGTGCCACCAGCAGAGACAGGGGGCTCGGGGAGCTGTTTTTT.

V is TRBV7-2 and J is TRBJ1-4; D is undetermined. Germline values: CDR1 SGHTA, CDR2 FQGNSA. The CDR3 runs 14 residues. The V end lost 1 base, the J end lost 7 bases, and 10 bases lay between the germline ends. In nucleotides, the CDR3 is TGTGCCAGCAGCTTAGGAGGGTCGCGTGAAAAACTGTTTTTT. This codes for CASSLGGSREKLFF.

The gene calls are TRBV18 and TRBJ1-5, with unresolved D. V gave up 3 bases and J gave up 0 bases, with 9 bases separating them. This CDR3 contains 15 residues. Per germline, CDR1 KGHSH and CDR2 LQKENI. DNA for the CDR3: TGTGCCAGCTCACCGGGAGCATATAGCAATCAGCCCCAGCATTTT. It encodes CASSPGAYSNQPQHF.

This chain connects TRBV7-6 to TRBJ2-3, with 7 nucleotides matching TRBD2. The CDR3 is made up of 15 amino acids. The germline V gene has CDR1 SGHVS and CDR2 FNYEAQ. J gave up 2 bases and V 3 bases, and 5 bases lay outside the gene matches. CDR3 sequence: CASSFSAGATDTQYF. Written as DNA, the CDR3 is TGTGCCAGCAGCTTCTCGGCGGGAGCCACAGATACGCAGTATTTT.

The chain couples TRBV7-8 to TRBJ2-2; TRBD1 aligns across 8 bases. Germline values: CDR1 SGHVS, CDR2 FQNEAQ. This CDR3 is 17 amino acids long. Trimming at V came to 4 bases and at J to 3 bases, leaving 10 bases not matched to a gene. The CDR3 sequence: CASSSRRGHRDTGELFF. The CDR3, as DNA: TGTGCCAGCAGCTCCCGCAGGGGGCATCGGGACACCGGGGAGCTGTTTTTT. Variable domain in full (rest from reference TRBV7-8 and TRBJ2-2): GAGVSQSPRYKVAKRGQDVALRCDPISGHVSLFWYQQALGQGPEFLTYFQNEAQLDKSGLPSDRFFAERPEGSVSTLKIQRTQQEDSAVYLCASSSRRGHRDTGELFFGEGSRLTVL.

The chain links TRBV25-1 to TRBJ1-2; tentative D call: TRBD1 (5 bases). Trimming took off 2 bases at V and 0 bases at J, with 10 bases between the two ends. The CDR3 length is 15 residues. Germline V gene sequence: CDR1 MGHDK, CDR2 SYGVNS. CDR3 region: CASSEPGSSNYGYTF. As DNA, the CDR3 is TGTGCCAGCAGTGAACCAGGGTCGTCTAACTATGGCTACACCTTC.

The gene calls are TRBV4-3 and TRBJ1-2, with 8 nucleotides matching TRBD1. In germline, CDR1 is LGHNA, CDR2 YSLEER. J was trimmed by 7 bases and V by 3 bases; bases with no gene match: 10. The CDR3 runs to 15 residues. CDR3 in DNA: TGCGCCAGCAGCCAGGGACAGGCCGGGAAAACTGGCTACACCTTC. Amino acids: CASSQGQAGKTGYTF.

The chain carries TRBV19 and TRBJ2-1, with a tentative D call TRBD1 (5 bases). The V end was cut by 2 bases, the J end by 5 bases, with 16 bases between. The CDR3 is 16 residues long. Germline CDR1 LNHDA, CDR2 SQIVND (reference sequence). Here the CDR3 DNA reads TGTGCCAGTAGTATACCAGGCCAGGGTAGACACAATGAGCAGTTCTTC. Translation gives CASSIPGQGRHNEQFF.

This clone was counted once. The chain employs TRBV19 and TRBJ2-1; perhaps TRBD2 as D (5 bases). Trimming removed 2 bases at V and 4 bases at J, with 9 bases between. From germline, CDR1 is LNHDA and CDR2 SQIVND (reference sequence). The CDR3 covers 14 residues. The CDR3 DNA follows: TGTGCCAGTAGTATAAGGCGGGCGTACAATGAGCAGTTCTTC. Protein: CASSIRRAYNEQFF.

The rearrangement joins TRBV6-2 or TRBV6-3 to TRBJ1-2; TRBD1 matches 8 bases. The V gene end was trimmed by 5 bases and the J gene end by 7 bases; junction bases not matched to a gene: 9. Germline CDR1 and CDR2: MNHEY and SVGEGT. The CDR3 loop spans 14 amino acids. The CDR3 DNA reads as TGTGCCAGCAGTACTCCGGGACAGGCCTTTGGCTACACCTTC. Its protein product is CASSTPGQAFGYTF.

This chain uses TRBV6-2 or TRBV6-3 with TRBJ1-5, with D hard to call. CDR1 and CDR2 (germline): MNHEY, SVGEGT. Trimming pared 4 bases from V and 1 base from J, leaving 17 bases between. This CDR3 has 17 residues. The CDR3 loop is CASSLGPGRGSNQPQHF. CDR3 coding DNA: TGTGCCAGCAGTTTAGGGCCTGGCAGAGGGAGCAATCAGCCCCAGCATTTT.

This clone was detected a few times. V and J are TRBV30 and TRBJ1-4; 8 bases fit TRBD1. Germline assignment: CDR1 GTSNPN and CDR2 SVGIG (reference sequence). V trimming: 2 bases; J trimming: 2 bases; junction bases outside the gene matches: 10. There are 17 residues in the CDR3. Here the CDR3 reads CAWSPVGTGGTNEKLFF. Here the CDR3 DNA reads TGTGCCTGGAGTCCGGTGGGGACAGGAGGGACTAATGAAAAACTGTTTTTT.

The chain uses TRBV6-5 and TRBJ1-3; a possible D gene is TRBD1 (6 bases). Germline V CDR1 and CDR2: MNHEY, SVGAGI. With 6 bases removed from V and 6 bases from J, the gap between germline ends came to 15 bases. The CDR3 consists of 14 residues. Here the CDR3 DNA reads TGTGCCAGCAGAGTGGACAGCTCCCAAAACACCATATATTTT. Translated, it gives CASRVDSSQNTIYF.

The V and J genes are TRBV29-1 and TRBJ2-1; perhaps TRBD2 as D (5 bases). Trimming cost V 4 bases and J 6 bases, with 10 bases left between them. This CDR3 spans 12 amino acids. Germline V CDR1 and CDR2: SQVTM, ANQGSEA. CDR3 DNA sequence: TGCAGCGTTGCGGAGGCGATCAATGAGCAGTTCTTC. It encodes CSVAEAINEQFF.

The V gene is TRBV11-2, the J gene TRBJ2-3; 7 nucleotides align to TRBD1. The CDR3 sequence is 15 residues long. Germline V gives CDR1 SGHAT, CDR2 FQNNGV. V shed 7 bases, J shed 5 bases, and the junction held 12 bases outside the gene matches. CDR3: CASKRRGQGEDTQYF. The CDR3 DNA reads TGTGCCAGCAAGAGACGGGGTCAGGGGGAAGATACGCAGTATTTT.

The CDR3, as DNA: TGTGCCATCGGCACTAGGACAGGGTCCTATGGCTACACCTTC. This sequence encodes CAIGTRTGSYGYTF. The chain couples TRBV10-3 to TRBJ1-2; TRBD1 agrees at 8 bases. V shed 8 bases and J 4 bases; nucleotides not matched to a gene: 9. The CDR3 totals 14 residues. From germline, CDR1 is ENHRY and CDR2 SYGVKD.

This chain uses TRBV19 with TRBJ2-1, with 7 bases aligning to TRBD2. V trimming: 4 bases; J trimming: 0 bases; junction bases outside the gene matches: 6. Germline lookup yields CDR1 LNHDA and CDR2 SQIVND (reference sequence). CDR3 length equals 16 residues. DNA for the CDR3: TGTGCCAGTAGTAAAACTAGCGCCCACTCCTACAATGAGCAGTTCTTC. As protein: CASSKTSAHSYNEQFF.

This clone appeared a few times. V and J are TRBV5-5 and TRBJ1-3; the D gene is possibly TRBD1 (6 bases). Germline V gene sequence: CDR1 SGHKS, CDR2 YYEKEE (reference sequence). There are 17 residues in the CDR3. Trimming cost V 3 bases and J 0 bases, with 16 bases left between them. The CDR3 region has the DNA TGTGCCAGCAGCTCTTTCCCCGACAGGTACTCTGGAAACACCATATATTTT. Amino acids: CASSSFPDRYSGNTIYF.

This clone was counted many times. The V and J genes are TRBV2 and TRBJ2-5; TRBD1 is a possible D gene (5 bases). Trimming left V 10 bases short and J 4 bases short, with 22 bases between. The CDR3 loop spans 15 amino acids. Per the germline V gene, CDR1 is SNHLY and CDR2 is FYNNEI. CDR3 nucleotide sequence: TGTGCCACCCCGGCCTCTGGGGCCGGTCGAGAGACCCAGTACTTC. Its translation: CATPASGAGRETQYF.

The chain employs TRBV11-2 and TRBJ2-1; no firm D call. Germline CDR1 reads SGHAT; CDR2 reads FQNNGV. The CDR3 length is 12 residues. The ends were cut back, 5 bases at V and 6 bases at J, with 8 bases in the middle. The CDR3 reads CASSDTSNEQFF. In nucleotides, the CDR3 is TGTGCCAGCAGCGACACGAGCAATGAGCAGTTCTTC.

The V call is TRBV27, the J call TRBJ1-1, with D unresolved. V dropped 6 bases and J dropped 7 bases, with 15 bases sitting between them. This CDR3 is 13 amino acids long. Germline values: CDR1 MNHEY, CDR2 SMNVEV (reference sequence). CDR3 nucleotides: TGTGCCAGCAGCCGGAGACCTCAGAATGAAGCTTTCTTT. It yields the protein CASSRRPQNEAFF.

The chain employs TRBV7-9 and TRBJ1-2, with 9 bases identical to TRBD1. Germline V gene lookup returns CDR1 SEHNR and CDR2 FQNEAQ (reference sequence). V gave up 5 bases and J gave up 3 bases; unmatched junction bases: 7. The CDR3 is made up of 15 amino acids. CDR3 sequence reads: CASSHGQGPYYGYTF. The CDR3 DNA sequence: TGTGCCAGCAGCCATGGACAGGGGCCTTACTATGGCTACACCTTC.